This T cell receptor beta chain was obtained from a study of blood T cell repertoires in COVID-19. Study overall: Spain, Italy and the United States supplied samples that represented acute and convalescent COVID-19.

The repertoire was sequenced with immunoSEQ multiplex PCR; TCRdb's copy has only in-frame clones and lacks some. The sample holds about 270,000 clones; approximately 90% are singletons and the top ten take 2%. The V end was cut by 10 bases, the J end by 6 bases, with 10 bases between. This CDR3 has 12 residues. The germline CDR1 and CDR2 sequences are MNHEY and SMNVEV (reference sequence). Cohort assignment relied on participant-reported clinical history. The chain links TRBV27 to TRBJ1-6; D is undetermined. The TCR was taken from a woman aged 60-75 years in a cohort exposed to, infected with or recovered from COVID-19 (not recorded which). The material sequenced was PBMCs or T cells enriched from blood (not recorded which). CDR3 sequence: CATRFTNSPLHF. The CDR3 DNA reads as TGTGCCACCCGGTTTACTAATTCACCCCTCCACTTT.